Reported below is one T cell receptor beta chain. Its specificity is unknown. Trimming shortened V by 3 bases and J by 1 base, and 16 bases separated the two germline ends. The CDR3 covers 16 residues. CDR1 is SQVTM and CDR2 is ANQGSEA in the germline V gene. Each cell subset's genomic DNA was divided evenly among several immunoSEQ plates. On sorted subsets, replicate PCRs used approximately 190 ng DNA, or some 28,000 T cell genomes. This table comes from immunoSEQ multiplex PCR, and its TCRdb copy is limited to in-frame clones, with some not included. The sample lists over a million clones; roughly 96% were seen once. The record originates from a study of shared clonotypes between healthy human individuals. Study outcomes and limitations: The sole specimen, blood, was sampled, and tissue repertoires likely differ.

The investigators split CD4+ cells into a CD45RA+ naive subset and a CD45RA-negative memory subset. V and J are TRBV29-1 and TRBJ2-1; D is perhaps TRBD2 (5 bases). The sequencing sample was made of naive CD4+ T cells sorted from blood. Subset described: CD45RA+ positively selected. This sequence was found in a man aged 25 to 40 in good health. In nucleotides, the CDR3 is TGCAGCGTTGAGGCCCTGGCGGGCCCTTCCTACAATGAGCAGTTCTTC. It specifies CSVEALAGPSYNEQFF.